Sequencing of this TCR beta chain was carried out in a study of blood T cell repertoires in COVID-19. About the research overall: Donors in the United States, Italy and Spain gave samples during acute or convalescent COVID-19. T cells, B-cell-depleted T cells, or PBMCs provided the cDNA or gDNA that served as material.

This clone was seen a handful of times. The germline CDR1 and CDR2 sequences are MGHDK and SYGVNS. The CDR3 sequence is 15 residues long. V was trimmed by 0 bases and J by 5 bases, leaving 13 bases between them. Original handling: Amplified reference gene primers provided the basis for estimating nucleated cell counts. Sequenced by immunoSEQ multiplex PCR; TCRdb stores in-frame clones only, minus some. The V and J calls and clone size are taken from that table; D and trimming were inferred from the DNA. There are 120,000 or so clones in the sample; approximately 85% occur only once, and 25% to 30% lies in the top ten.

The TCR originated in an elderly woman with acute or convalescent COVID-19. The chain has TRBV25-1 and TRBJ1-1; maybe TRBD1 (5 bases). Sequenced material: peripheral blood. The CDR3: CASSEYQGSVTEAFF. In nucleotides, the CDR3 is TGTGCCAGCAGTGAATATCAGGGAAGTGTAACTGAAGCTTTCTTT.